This T cell receptor beta chain was identified in a study of cytomegalovirus exposure and HLA in healthy donors. Study results and limitations: There were reportedly fewer N-insertions in an Asian-associated ancestry cluster than the roughly 670-donor mean, in a later analysis. Sequencing had likely introduced a cluster of highly shared sequence variants as an artifact. In a later analysis, HLA-associated TCR beta chains were more clonally expanded than equally common others.

In its sample, this clone was seen a few times. Its specificity is unknown. Primers included in the PCR were 60 Vbeta and 13 Jbeta primers. Repertoires were generated with immunoSEQ multiplex PCR, while TCRdb's copy carries only in-frame clones and drops some. In the table there are about 140,000 clones, approximately 70% of which are singletons. The V end lost 5 bases, the J end lost 3 bases, and 16 bases lay between the germline ends. Germline V gene sequence: CDR1 SGHVS, CDR2 FQNEAQ. The CDR3 covers 15 residues. The specimen was PBMCs. The chain is built from TRBV7-8 and TRBJ1-1; a possible D gene is TRBD1 (5 bases). The clonotype comes from a woman in her 30s in good health and CMV-seronegative. CDR3 sequence: CASSRGGIRYTEAFF. The DNA of the CDR3 is TGTGCCAGCAGCCGCGGGGGGATTAGGTACACTGAAGCTTTCTTT.